This T cell receptor (beta chain) was recorded in a study of CD8 T cells in ankylosing spondylitis. Study-wide findings and caveats: Some of the motif variants had earlier been found in reactive arthritis patients' fluid and blood. One TCR beta motif, made up of roughly eight highly homologous variants, appeared characteristic of ankylosing spondylitis blood. Clones linked to the disease showed a CD8+ phenotype. They occurred at relatively low frequencies in peripheral blood.

On this clonotype: Its matching antigen is unknown.

5'-RACE, quantitative and with molecular barcodes, yielded the TCR beta libraries. One entry per CDR3 protein results from TCRdb running MiXCR on the 5' RACE reads. This sample yields 150,000 to 200,000 distinct CDR3 sequences, of which 18% are seen a single time; about 4.3% belongs to the top ten. The germline V gene encodes CDR1 SGHAT and CDR2 FQNNGV. The CDR3 extends over 13 amino acids. V lost 3 bases and J lost 5, with 8 bases in between. Sequenced input: blood, either unsorted or a sorted T cell fraction (not recorded which). The chain employs TRBV11-2 and TRBJ2-1; D gene uncertain. The origin of this receptor is a male donor under 30 with ankylosing spondylitis or in good health (not recorded which). The DNA of the CDR3 is TGTGCCAGCAGCTTCCTGTACGACAATGAGCAGTTCTTC. Translation gives CASSFLYDNEQFF.